The 8 T cell receptor beta chains below all came from one sample that was sequenced in a study of T-cell memory formation after mild COVID-19. In TCRdb, the 5' RACE reads were re-called with MiXCR into one record per CDR3 protein. The sample includes 400,000 to 500,000 distinct CDR3 sequences, about a sixth seen only once; the top ten take 20% to 25%. The sample consisted of PBMCs or a T cell subset sorted from them (not recorded which). The receptors originated from a man younger than 35 who had mild COVID-19 (a few samples of this study predate the infection). Cell type and time point are not known.

Ten or more counts support this clonotype. This chain links TRBV4-1 with TRBJ2-5; D is ambiguous. The CDR3 length is 14 residues. In germline, CDR1 is MGHRA, CDR2 YSYEKL. V gave up 1 base and J gave up 1 base, with 7 bases separating them. The CDR3 loop reads CASSQGNFQETQYF. DNA of the CDR3: TGCGCCAGCAGCCAAGGGAACTTCCAAGAGACCCAGTACTTC.

This chain links TRBV5-1 with TRBJ2-6; D is possibly TRBD2 (6 bases). CDR1 is SGHRS, CDR2 YFSETQ, per germline. V lost 4 bases and J 0 bases, leaving 29 bases between the germline ends. The CDR3 totals 22 residues. This CDR3 is CASSLLWASVGSSPSGANVLTF. In DNA form, the CDR3 reads TGCGCCAGCAGCCTCCTCTGGGCTAGCGTCGGCAGTTCCCCCTCTGGGGCCAACGTCCTGACTTTC.

The chain employs TRBV5-1 and TRBJ1-2; no firm D call. Germline V lookup: CDR1 SGHRS, CDR2 YFSETQ. The V gene lost 3 bases and the J gene lost 3 bases, with 6 bases spanning the gap. The CDR3 loop spans 12 amino acids. CDR3 loop: CASSSAYYGYTF. CDR3 nucleotide sequence: TGCGCCAGCAGCTCTGCATACTATGGCTACACCTTC.

The chain links TRBV18 to TRBJ2-3; D gene ambiguous. Germline loops: CDR1 KGHSH, CDR2 LQKENI. The CDR3 has 13 residues. V lost 6 bases and J 6 bases, leaving 13 bases between the germline ends. This CDR3 reads CASSRTLDDTQYF. The CDR3 bases are TGTGCCAGCTCGCGCACATTAGACGATACGCAGTATTTT.

This clonotype was detected only a few times. The genes are TRBV20-1 and TRBJ2-5, with 11 bases fitting TRBD2. V dropped 4 bases and J dropped 4; count of bases not matched to a gene: 5. The germline CDR1 and CDR2 sequences are DFQATT and SNEGSKA (reference sequence). This CDR3 is 14 amino acids long. CDR3 in amino acids: CSAIAGGPGETQYF. CDR3 DNA sequence: TGCAGTGCTATAGCGGGGGGGCCGGGAGAGACCCAGTACTTC.

There are a few counts of this clonotype. For the CDR3, the DNA is TGCGCCAGCAGCCAAGGGACAGGGTTTGAGCAGTTCTTC. Translation gives CASSQGTGFEQFF. This sequence joins TRBV4-3 and TRBJ2-1; TRBD1 matches 8 bases. From germline, CDR1 is LGHNA and CDR2 YSLEER. This CDR3 comprises 13 residues. The V gene end was trimmed by 1 base and the J gene end by 9 bases; junction bases not matched to a gene: 2.

This sequence joins TRBV6-6 and TRBJ2-3; a weak D match, TRBD2 (5 bases). This CDR3 region has 16 residues. With 7 bases removed from V and 4 bases from J, the gap between germline ends came to 21 bases. Germline loops: CDR1 MNHNY, CDR2 SVGAGI (reference sequence). In DNA, the CDR3 is TGTGCCAGCAAGTTAGGAGTCGCCCAGGAGGCAGATACGCAGTATTTT. Its translation: CASKLGVAQEADTQYF.

The sample holds a few counts of this clonotype. The chain links TRBV10-3 to TRBJ2-1; tentative D call: TRBD1 (6 bases). With 6 bases removed from V and 6 bases from J, the gap between germline ends came to 12 bases. The CDR3 has 13 residues. CDR1 and CDR2 (germline): ENHRY, SYGVKD. The CDR3 coding sequence is TGTGCCATCAGCCCCCAGGGGATCAATGAGCAGTTCTTC. This encodes CAISPQGINEQFF.